These 6 T cell receptor beta chains share one sample of origin, sequenced in a study of cytomegalovirus exposure and HLA in healthy donors. The primer mix had 60 Vbeta and 13 Jbeta primers. Generated by immunoSEQ multiplex PCR, the TCRdb table keeps only in-frame clones and is missing some. The data hold 90,000 to 100,000 clones, with about two thirds observed a single time. Specimen: PBMCs. All receptors come from a man aged 50 to 60 in good health and CMV-seronegative.

The J gene is TRBJ2-1, the V gene TRBV6-1; no reliable D call. The CDR3 runs to 14 residues. Germline values: CDR1 MNHNS, CDR2 SASEGT. Deletions cut 6 bases from V and 0 bases from J, with 9 bases between. The CDR3 DNA reads as TGTGCCAGCAGCGTTCCCCGCTCCTACAATGAGCAGTTCTTC. It encodes CASSVPRSYNEQFF.

J is TRBJ1-1 and V is TRBV30; 8 bases map to TRBD1. The germline gives CDR1 GTSNPN, CDR2 SVGIG (reference sequence). Germline trimming cut 0 bases from V and 2 bases from J; bases unmatched to any gene: 8. The CDR3 totals 16 residues. The CDR3 sequence: CAWSVLRTGTNTEAFF. CDR3 bases: TGTGCCTGGAGTGTACTCCGGACAGGGACTAACACTGAAGCTTTCTTT.

The chain couples TRBV28 to TRBJ1-1, with D unresolved. The CDR3 loop spans 12 amino acids. Germline CDR1 is MDHEN and CDR2 is SYDVKM. Between the trimmed V and J ends, which lost 7 bases and 4 bases, there was a span of 10 bases. CDR3 DNA sequence: TGTGCCAGCACTGGTGGGCGCACTGAAGCTTTCTTT. Protein sequence: CASTGGRTEAFF.

The chain recombines TRBV7-2 with TRBJ2-3; possibly TRBD2 for D (6 bases). CDR1 SGHTA and CDR2 FQGNSA come from the germline V gene. The CDR3 contains 16 residues. Trimming took 4 bases from V and 2 from J, leaving 16 bases between them. The CDR3 is CASSSWLAGYTDTQYF. Here the CDR3 DNA reads TGTGCCAGCAGCTCCTGGCTCGCGGGGTACACAGATACGCAGTATTTT.

The chain couples TRBV10-3 to TRBJ2-7, with D possibly matching TRBD2 (6 bases). The V gene's germline CDR1 is ENHRY and CDR2 SYGVKD. V lost 4 bases and J lost 2, with 21 bases in between. The CDR3 has 17 amino acids. The CDR3 DNA sequence: TGTGCCATCAGTGGAACCGGGACTGCCGACAAAACCTACGAGCAGTACTTC. This encodes CAISGTGTADKTYEQYF.

This clone showed up just a few times. The rearrangement links TRBV27 to TRBJ2-7; 9 positions match TRBD2. Germline CDR1 is MNHEY and CDR2 is SMNVEV (reference sequence). J was trimmed by 4 bases and V by 8 bases; bases with no gene match: 9. CDR3 length equals 14 residues. The CDR3 DNA reads TGTGCCAGCTCAAGGGCGGGAGGGCCATACGAGCAGTACTTC. This gives the protein CASSRAGGPYEQYF.